This entry lists 29 T cell receptor beta chains sequenced from one sample in a study of human T cells and chemical hapten exposure. Time point here: patch test 3, about 24 weeks after DPC sensitization. Treatment here: therapeutic diphenylcyclopropenone sensitization with weekly scalp DPC. TCRdb redid the calling of the RACE reads with MiXCR, one entry per CDR3 protein. The table lists some 64,000 distinct CDR3 sequences, roughly 11% of them singletons. Sequences were derived from whole blood, sampled in connection with sensitization to the hapten diphenylcyclopropenone (DPC). Receptors originate from a woman between 25 and 40 years old with alopecia areata. Some clones in this sample may be carry-over from other donors' samples.

This chain links TRBV14 with TRBJ2-7, with unresolved D. With 4 bases removed from V and 0 bases from J, the gap between germline ends came to 10 bases. The CDR3 consists of 14 residues. CDR1 SGHDN and CDR2 FVKESK come from the germline V gene. CDR3 coding DNA: TGTGCCAGCAGCCCTACGAGTAGCTCCTACGAGCAGTACTTC. Translating it yields CASSPTSSSYEQYF.

The CDR3 DNA sequence: TGTGCCAGCAGTTTGGAGGGACAGGGAGAAACCGGGGAGCTGTTTTTT. It is translated as CASSLEGQGETGELFF. The chain joins TRBV28 to TRBJ2-2; 9 bases fit TRBD1. After removal of 3 bases from V and 5 bases from J, the junction contained 7 bases not matched to a gene. Per the germline V gene, CDR1 is MDHEN and CDR2 is SYDVKM. The CDR3 has 16 amino acids. Supplemented by reference TRBV28 and TRBJ2-2, the full variable domain reads DVKVTQSSRYLVKRTGEKVFLECVQDMDHENMFWYRQDPGLGLRLIYFSYDVKMKEKGDIPEGYSVSREKKERFSLILESASTNQTSMYLCASSLEGQGETGELFFGEGSRLTVL.

This clonotype was recorded a few times. The chain employs TRBV28 and TRBJ2-7; 9 bases line up with TRBD1. The CDR3 sequence is 15 residues long. The germline gives CDR1 MDHEN, CDR2 SYDVKM. J was trimmed by 4 bases and V by 7 bases; bases with no gene match: 11. CDR3: CASTEYRDRAYEQYF. CDR3 in DNA: TGTGCCAGCACCGAATACCGGGACAGGGCGTACGAGCAGTACTTC.

In this sample, this clonotype turned up many times. This chain uses TRBV7-2 with TRBJ1-6; D is unclear. Germline CDR1 SGHTA, CDR2 FQGNSA. CDR3 length: 17 residues. The ends were cut back, 1 base at V and 8 bases at J, with 18 bases in the middle. As DNA, the CDR3 is TGTGCCAGCAGCTTAGTAGGAATGGGCCCGAAGGATTCACCCCTCCACTTT. Amino acids: CASSLVGMGPKDSPLHF.

This clonotype appeared many times. The chain uses TRBV6-4 and TRBJ2-3; D is unclear. The CDR3 sequence is 13 residues long. V gave up 2 bases and J gave up 1 base, with 4 bases separating them. The germline V gene has CDR1 MRHNA and CDR2 SNTAGT. CDR3 protein: CASSDGGTDTQYF. CDR3 DNA sequence: TGTGCCAGCAGTGACGGGGGCACAGATACGCAGTATTTT.

The V call is TRBV7-2, the J call TRBJ2-2, with TRBD1 identical over 9 bases. The germline CDR1 and CDR2 sequences are SGHTA and FQGNSA. V lost 5 bases, J lost 5 bases, and 9 bases stayed unmatched. The CDR3 contains 16 residues. CDR3 DNA: TGTGCCAGCAGCCTTGTGCCGACAGGGGGGACCGGGGAGCTGTTTTTT. Protein sequence: CASSLVPTGGTGELFF.

At least ten counts were recorded for this clonotype. CDR3 bases: TGTGCCAGCAGCTTAAACAGCGGGGGCACAGATACGCAGTATTTT. It yields the protein CASSLNSGGTDTQYF. The chain employs TRBV7-2 and TRBJ2-3, with 7 positions matching TRBD2. The CDR3 totals 15 residues. Trimming took 2 bases from V and 1 from J; bases not matched to a gene: 3. CDR1 is SGHTA, CDR2 FQGNSA, per germline.

This clonotype occurred many times. Written as DNA, the CDR3 is TGTGCCATCGCCGCCGGGACAGGGTCGTACGAGCAGTACTTC. This encodes CAIAAGTGSYEQYF. The chain links TRBV10-3 to TRBJ2-7; 9 nucleotides align to TRBD1. CDR3 length equals 14 residues. Germline V gene lookup returns CDR1 ENHRY and CDR2 SYGVKD. V shed 8 bases, J shed 4 bases, and the junction held 9 bases outside the gene matches.

The rearrangement links TRBV5-6 to TRBJ2-2; D might be TRBD1 (7 bases). Trimming removed 4 bases from V and 0 bases from J, with 22 bases in between. The CDR3 is 19 amino acids. The germline gives CDR1 SGHDT, CDR2 YYEEEE. The chain's CDR3 is CASSPLGQGGEANTGELFF. Written as DNA, the CDR3 is TGTGCCAGCAGCCCCCTAGGGCAGGGGGGAGAAGCGAACACCGGGGAGCTGTTTTTT.

This clonotype was seen a handful of times. The chain couples TRBV20-1 to TRBJ1-3; no clear D. Trimming pared 5 bases from V and 0 bases from J, leaving 14 bases between. This CDR3 has 15 amino acids. Germline assignment: CDR1 DFQATT and CDR2 SNEGSKA (reference sequence). The CDR3 DNA follows: TGCAGTGCTTGCTGGGGTACGAGCTCTGGAAACACCATATATTTT. The encoded protein is CSACWGTSSGNTIYF.

This clonotype was found many times. V usage is TRBV6-2 or TRBV6-3 and J usage is TRBJ1-5, with D maybe TRBD1 (6 bases). Trimming cost V 4 bases and J 0 bases, with 13 bases left between them. Germline V gene lookup returns CDR1 MNHEY and CDR2 SVGEGT. The CDR3 length is 16 residues. This CDR3 reads CASSFSRGGSNQPQHF. As DNA, the CDR3 is TGTGCCAGCAGTTTCTCCAGGGGTGGTAGCAATCAGCCCCAGCATTTT.

This clonotype occurred many times. The rearrangement links TRBV28 to TRBJ1-3; 7 nucleotides align to TRBD1. From germline, CDR1 is MDHEN and CDR2 SYDVKM. J lost 4 bases, V lost 8 bases, and 5 bases had no gene match. The CDR3 extends over 13 amino acids. The CDR3 is CASWDRSGNTIYF. In DNA, the CDR3 is TGTGCCAGCTGGGACAGATCCGGAAACACCATATATTTT.

This sequence joins TRBV7-9 and TRBJ1-1; 10 nucleotides agree with TRBD1. The CDR3 contains 13 residues. In germline, CDR1 is SEHNR, CDR2 FQNEAQ (reference sequence). With V trimmed by 6 bases and J by 6 bases, 4 bases remained unmatched. The CDR3 spells CASRDRGWPEAFF. Here the CDR3 DNA reads TGTGCCAGCAGGGACAGGGGGTGGCCTGAAGCTTTCTTT.

The chain couples TRBV20-1 to TRBJ2-7; no clear D. The CDR3 has 14 amino acids. Trimming removed 3 bases from V and 0 bases from J, with 12 bases in between. Germline CDR1 and CDR2: DFQATT and SNEGSKA (reference sequence). The CDR3 nucleotides read TGCAGTGCTAGGACCCCCCCAAGCTCCTACGAGCAGTACTTC. Translated: CSARTPPSSYEQYF.

This clonotype was counted a few times. V usage is TRBV12-3 or TRBV12-4 and J usage is TRBJ1-5; no definite D call. V was trimmed by 7 bases and J by 2 bases, leaving 12 bases between them. The CDR3 runs 14 residues. This CDR3 is CASTSLGRNQPQHF. CDR3 bases: TGTGCCAGCACCTCACTAGGGCGCAATCAGCCCCAGCATTTT.

This clonotype was recorded a few times. The rearrangement uses TRBV28 and TRBJ1-4; D is ambiguous. This CDR3 has 12 residues. The germline V gene has CDR1 MDHEN and CDR2 SYDVKM. V lost 6 bases and J 10 bases, leaving 12 bases between the germline ends. The CDR3 spells CASSPQFGKLFF. As DNA, the CDR3 is TGTGCCAGCAGCCCCCAGTTCGGAAAACTGTTTTTT.

This clonotype was observed a handful of times. The V and J genes are TRBV20-1 and TRBJ2-1, with 10 bases lining up with TRBD2. J gave up 4 bases and V 1 base, and 4 bases lay outside the gene matches. Per germline, CDR1 DFQATT and CDR2 SNEGSKA (reference sequence). The CDR3 runs 15 residues. CDR3 loop: CSARGTSGPYNEQFF. The CDR3 DNA reads TGCAGTGCTAGAGGGACTAGCGGACCTTACAATGAGCAGTTCTTC.

The chain uses TRBV7-2 and TRBJ1-2; a possible D gene is TRBD1 (6 bases). Per the germline V gene, CDR1 is SGHTA and CDR2 is FQGNSA. The CDR3 is made up of 13 amino acids. The V end lost 5 bases, the J end lost 8 bases, and 15 bases lay between the germline ends. The CDR3 is CASSTRQDRGYTF. The CDR3 region has the DNA TGTGCCAGCAGCACCCGACAGGATAGAGGCTACACCTTC. The entire variable domain, with the rest obtained from reference TRBV7-2 and TRBJ1-2, is as follows: GAGVSQSPSNKVTEKGKDVELRCDPISGHTALYWYRQSLGQGLEFLIYFQGNSAPDKSGLPSDRFSAERTGGSVSTLTIQRTQQEDSAVYLCASSTRQDRGYTFGSGTRLTVV.

This clonotype was picked up a small number of times. V usage is TRBV18 and J usage is TRBJ2-5; no firm D call. V was cut by 3 bases and J by 5 bases, with 13 bases left in between. Germline lookup yields CDR1 KGHSH and CDR2 LQKENI. This CDR3 is 14 amino acids long. DNA of the CDR3: TGTGCCAGCTCACCGTCACAGCCGAAGGAGACCCAGTACTTC. It specifies CASSPSQPKETQYF. Combining the CDR3 with reference TRBV18 and TRBJ2-5 gives the whole variable domain NAGVMQNPRHLVRRRGQEARLRCSPMKGHSHVYWYRQLPEEGLKFMVYLQKENIIDESGMPKERFSAEFPKEGPSILRIQQVVRGDSAAYFCASSPSQPKETQYFGPGTRLLVL.

The CDR3 DNA follows: TGCGCCAGTAAGGACGGCTACAATGAAAAACTGTTTTTT. Translating gives CASKDGYNEKLFF. This sequence joins TRBV5-1 and TRBJ1-4; no definite D call. V lost 8 bases and J lost 5, with 13 bases in between. Germline CDR1 SGHRS, CDR2 YFSETQ. This CDR3 contains 13 residues.

This clonotype was seen more than once but under ten times. V gene TRBV6-2 or TRBV6-3 combines with J gene TRBJ2-4; D is possibly TRBD2 (5 bases). CDR3 size: 16 residues. CDR1 is MNHEY and CDR2 is SVGEGT in the germline V gene. V was pared by 2 bases and J by 3 bases, with 14 bases between. DNA for the CDR3: TGTGCCAGCAGTTACCCCCCTTCTGCGGGCAAAAACATTCAGTACTTC. It codes for CASSYPPSAGKNIQYF.

Only a few counts were recorded for this clonotype. This chain links TRBV7-6 with TRBJ2-7, with D perhaps TRBD1 (6 bases). With 0 bases removed from V and 2 bases from J, the gap between germline ends came to 11 bases. The CDR3 is 15 amino acids. The germline CDR1 and CDR2 sequences are SGHVS and FNYEAQ. This CDR3 is CASSLAPQGTYEQYF. The CDR3 DNA reads TGTGCCAGCAGCTTAGCTCCACAGGGCACCTACGAGCAGTACTTC. The variable domain in full, with the rest retrieved from reference TRBV7-6 and TRBJ2-7, is GAGVSQSPRYKVTKRGQDVALRCDPISGHVSLYWYRQALGQGPEFLTYFNYEAQQDKSGLPNDRFSAERPEGSISTLTIQRTEQRDSAMYRCASSLAPQGTYEQYFGPGTRLTVT.

This clonotype was counted ten times or more. The chain couples TRBV20-1 to TRBJ1-1; D is undetermined. CDR1 is DFQATT and CDR2 is SNEGSKA in the germline V gene (reference sequence). The CDR3 spans 14 residues. Trimming took off 0 bases at V and 1 base at J, with 9 bases between the two ends. The CDR3 protein is CSARDPGRNTEAFF. Here the CDR3 DNA reads TGCAGTGCTAGAGATCCAGGACGGAACACTGAAGCTTTCTTT.

At least ten counts were recorded for this clonotype. The rearrangement uses TRBV27 and TRBJ2-7; no clear D. Trimming removed 6 bases from V and 0 bases from J, with 6 bases in between. The germline gives CDR1 MNHEY, CDR2 SMNVEV (reference sequence). The CDR3 length is 12 residues. CDR3 amino acids: CASRHLSYEQYF. DNA of the CDR3: TGTGCCAGCAGGCACCTCTCCTACGAGCAGTACTTC.

This chain connects TRBV12-3 or TRBV12-4 to TRBJ2-3, with 9 nucleotides matching TRBD2. The CDR3 has 14 amino acids. The ends lost 6 bases at V and 7 bases at J; junction bases unmatched: 8. The CDR3 sequence: CASRLAGGTHTQYF. CDR3 DNA sequence: TGTGCCAGCAGACTAGCGGGCGGGACTCATACGCAGTATTTT.

This clonotype was observed a few times. The V gene is TRBV29-1, the J gene TRBJ2-7, with D perhaps assigned TRBD1 or TRBD2 (5 bases each). The length of the CDR3 is 10 residues. V lost 2 bases to trimming and J lost 10 bases, with 9 bases between them. In germline, CDR1 is SQVTM, CDR2 ANQGSEA. CDR3 in amino acids: CSVESGPQYF. In DNA form, the CDR3 reads TGCAGCGTTGAATCGGGACCCCAGTACTTC.

This clonotype has a handful of counts. The rearrangement uses TRBV11-2 and TRBJ1-1; the D is unclear. CDR1 is SGHAT, CDR2 FQNNGV, per germline. The CDR3 consists of 15 residues. Trimming shortened V by 1 base and J by 0 bases, and 9 bases separated the two germline ends. This CDR3 is CASSLGSSMNTEAFF. The CDR3 DNA reads TGTGCCAGCAGCTTAGGCTCGTCCATGAACACTGAAGCTTTCTTT.

Ten or more counts support this clonotype. DNA for the CDR3: TGTGCCAGCATAGCCGGGATGAGCTCCTACGAGCAGTACTTC. Protein sequence: CASIAGMSSYEQYF. The chain has TRBV28 and TRBJ2-7; a possible D gene is TRBD2 (5 bases). This CDR3 contains 14 residues. Germline V gene data show CDR1 as MDHEN and CDR2 as SYDVKM. Trimming took 7 bases from V and 0 from J, leaving 13 bases between them.

The gene calls are TRBV6-2 or TRBV6-3 and TRBJ2-1, with a possible D match to TRBD1 (6 bases). Per germline, CDR1 MNHEY and CDR2 SVGEGT. CDR3 length: 15 residues. Trimming took off 4 bases at V and 0 bases at J, with 10 bases between the two ends. The CDR3 here is CASSLDRTSYNEQFF. CDR3 sequence (DNA): TGTGCCAGCAGTTTAGACAGGACCTCCTACAATGAGCAGTTCTTC.